The T cell receptor beta chain under discussion was sequenced for a study of radiotherapy plus CTLA-4 blockade in lung cancer. Study results and limitations: TCR clones originating in tumors grew in number in blood after radiotherapy plus ipilimumab.

The germline gives CDR1 SGHRS, CDR2 YFSETQ. The CDR3 is 15 residues long. With 1 base removed from V and 4 bases from J, the gap between germline ends came to 14 bases. Worth noting for this clone: Its antigen is unknown.

TCRdb's table, derived via immunoSEQ multiplex PCR, lists solely in-frame clones and lacks some. The data contain 80,000 to 100,000 clones, 88% of them singletons. This sequence originates from a human donor with non-small cell lung cancer that progressed on radiotherapy plus ipilimumab. The starting material was peripheral blood, obtained from a patient treated with radiotherapy plus ipilimumab. The chain is built from TRBV5-1 and TRBJ2-5; perhaps D is TRBD1 or TRBD2 (5 bases each). DNA for the CDR3: TGCGCCAGCAGCTTGCTTCGCCGGGACGCAGAGACCCAGTACTTC. Its translation: CASSLLRRDAETQYF.